This TCR beta chain was obtained from a study of T cell responses to AZD1222 COVID-19 vaccine. The repertoire was sequenced with immunoSEQ multiplex PCR; TCRdb's copy has only in-frame clones and lacks some. The repertoire holds some 180,000 clones, with about 93% as singletons. This clonotype was sampled from an adult who received the AZD1222 COVID-19 vaccine. Here the sequenced sample was peripheral blood, taken 28 days after the second AZD1222 dose.

The CDR3 spells CASTPTRREGYTF. The CDR3 nucleotides read TGTGCCAGCACCCCTACCCGGCGGGAGGGCTACACCTTC. The chain combines TRBV12-3 or TRBV12-4 with TRBJ1-2; D unresolved. Between the trimmed V and J ends, which lost 7 bases and 8 bases, there was a span of 17 bases. CDR3 length: 13 residues.